Shown below are 20 T cell receptor beta chains from a single sample sequenced in a study of blood T cell repertoires in COVID-19. The table came from immunoSEQ multiplex PCR; TCRdb's copy has only in-frame clones and leaves some out. The repertoire holds around 200,000 clones, with roughly 85% as singletons. Sequenced material: peripheral blood. These receptors came from a woman between 18 and 30 years old who had recovered from COVID-19.

The table lists this clone with a count of one. This chain uses TRBV5-1 with TRBJ1-2; no clear D. The CDR3 covers 14 residues. Trimming left V 0 bases short and J 11 bases short, with 17 bases between. CDR1 is SGHRS and CDR2 is YFSETQ in the germline V gene. CDR3 nucleotides: TGCGCCAGCAGCTTGGAGCTATACAGTAGCGGTTACACCTTC. The encoded protein is CASSLELYSSGYTF. Combining the CDR3 with reference TRBV5-1 and TRBJ1-2 gives the whole variable domain KAGVTQTPRYLIKTRGQQVTLSCSPISGHRSVSWYQQTPGQGLQFLFEYFSETQRNKGNFPGRFSGRQFSNSRSEMNVSTLELGDSALYLCASSLELYSSGYTFGSGTRLTVV.

This clone came up a few times. The CDR3 protein is CASSQVGWNTEAFF. The CDR3, as DNA: TGTGCCAGCAGCCAAGTCGGGTGGAACACTGAAGCTTTCTTT. J is TRBJ1-1 and V is TRBV4-2; D is unresolved. Trimming removed 1 base from V and 1 base from J, with 7 bases in between. The CDR3 is made up of 14 amino acids. Germline CDR1 is LGHNA and CDR2 is YNFKEQ.

This chain connects TRBV7-9 to TRBJ2-1, with D maybe TRBD2 (5 bases). V was trimmed by 6 bases and J by 3 bases, leaving 12 bases between them. The CDR3 sequence is 14 residues long. Germline CDR1 reads SEHNR; CDR2 reads FQNEAQ (reference sequence). The CDR3 DNA sequence: TGTGCCAGCAGATCCGGCCGGGACTACAATGAGCAGTTCTTC. Protein: CASRSGRDYNEQFF.

This chain links TRBV5-1 with TRBJ2-7; the D gene is possibly TRBD2 (5 bases). V lost 2 bases and J 1 base, leaving 10 bases between the germline ends. This CDR3 comprises 14 residues. Germline V CDR1 and CDR2: SGHRS, YFSETQ. CDR3 DNA: TGCGCCAGCAGCTTACTAGGAGGTTCCTACGAGCAGTACTTC. Translated, it gives CASSLLGGSYEQYF.

V usage is TRBV27 and J usage is TRBJ1-1; tentative D call: TRBD1 (5 bases). Germline V gene sequence: CDR1 MNHEY, CDR2 SMNVEV (reference sequence). V lost 3 bases and J 4 bases, leaving 12 bases between the germline ends. CDR3 size: 14 residues. This CDR3 is CASSFMQGGTEAFF. The CDR3 DNA reads as TGTGCCAGCAGTTTTATGCAGGGAGGCACTGAAGCTTTCTTT.

J is TRBJ1-2 and V is TRBV28, with TRBD1 matching over 8 bases. Germline trimming cut 5 bases from V and 8 bases from J; bases unmatched to any gene: 16. Germline CDR1 MDHEN, CDR2 SYDVKM. This CDR3 has 16 amino acids. The CDR3 sequence: CASSMDRVGVLSGYTF. The CDR3 DNA is TGTGCCAGCAGTATGGACAGGGTGGGGGTTTTATCAGGCTACACCTTC.

This rearrangement joins TRBV7-2 to TRBJ2-3, with 8 bases fitting TRBD2. Germline V gene lookup returns CDR1 SGHTA and CDR2 FQGNSA. The CDR3 runs 16 residues. The J segment lost 2 bases and the V segment lost 1 base, leaving 5 bases of the junction unmatched. The CDR3 coding sequence is TGTGCCAGCAGCTTAGTAGCGGGATACCCCACAGATACGCAGTATTTT. Translation: CASSLVAGYPTDTQYF.

The V call is TRBV7-2, the J call TRBJ1-1, with 9 positions matching TRBD1. The V gene's germline CDR1 is SGHTA and CDR2 FQGNSA. After removal of 5 bases from V and 4 bases from J, the junction contained 5 bases not matched to a gene. This CDR3 region has 14 residues. The CDR3 loop is CASSTPDRGTEAFF. The DNA for the CDR3 is TGTGCCAGCAGCACCCCGGACAGGGGCACTGAAGCTTTCTTT.

The V call is TRBV5-6, the J call TRBJ2-7; 8 bases map to TRBD2. This CDR3 contains 15 residues. The germline CDR1 and CDR2 sequences are SGHDT and YYEEEE. Losses at the gene ends were 4 bases for V and 5 bases for J; bases not matched to a gene: 11. The CDR3 protein is CASSPRLVAGNEQYF. The CDR3, as DNA: TGTGCCAGCAGCCCGCGCCTTGTAGCGGGGAACGAGCAGTACTTC.

In this sample, this clone turned up a few times. The chain joins TRBV7-9 to TRBJ2-7; 10 nucleotides agree with TRBD2. V lost 4 bases to trimming and J lost 7 bases; unmatched junction nucleotides: 10. The CDR3 is 15 residues long. Germline V lookup: CDR1 SEHNR, CDR2 FQNEAQ (reference sequence). CDR3 sequence (DNA): TGTGCCAGCAGCTCCCTAGCGGGAGAATCACGAGAGCAGTACTTC. It encodes CASSSLAGESREQYF. Supplemented by reference TRBV7-9 and TRBJ2-7, the full variable domain reads DTGVSQNPRHKITKRGQNVTFRCDPISEHNRLYWYRQTLGQGPEFLTYFQNEAQLEKSRLLSDRFSAERPKGSFSTLEIQRTEQGDSAMYLCASSSLAGESREQYFGPGTRLTVT.

The chain carries TRBV5-1 and TRBJ1-3; no definite D call. Trimming took 5 bases from V and 2 from J, leaving 11 bases between them. This CDR3 region has 14 residues. Germline V gene lookup returns CDR1 SGHRS and CDR2 YFSETQ. CDR3 amino acids: CASREEAAGNTIYF. In DNA, the CDR3 is TGCGCCAGCAGAGAAGAGGCGGCTGGAAACACCATATATTTT.

The V gene is TRBV4-3, the J gene TRBJ2-2; 7 bases are shared with TRBD1. The germline V gene has CDR1 LGHNA and CDR2 YSLEER. V was clipped by 0 bases and J by 4 bases; unmatched bases: 2. The CDR3 totals 15 residues. The CDR3 nucleotides read TGCGCCAGCAGCCAAGAAACAGGGGTCACCGGGGAGCTGTTTTTT. Its translation is CASSQETGVTGELFF.

The chain carries TRBV5-1 and TRBJ2-3; D uncertain. V lost 1 base and J lost 5, with 5 bases in between. This CDR3 has 12 residues. The germline V gene has CDR1 SGHRS and CDR2 YFSETQ. CDR3 loop: CASSLSRDTQYF. CDR3 DNA: TGCGCCAGCAGCTTGTCTAGAGATACGCAGTATTTT.

This chain links TRBV4-3 with TRBJ2-1; D remains ambiguous. The CDR3 sequence is 16 residues long. CDR1 LGHNA and CDR2 YSLEER come from the germline V gene. V was trimmed by 5 bases and J by 0 bases, leaving 14 bases between them. CDR3 residues: CASSSRLESSYNEQFF. The CDR3 DNA reads TGCGCCAGCAGCTCAAGACTCGAGAGCTCCTACAATGAGCAGTTCTTC.

This clone was observed a handful of times. The rearrangement links TRBV19 to TRBJ1-3; maybe TRBD1 (6 bases). This CDR3 is built from 14 residues. Germline V lookup: CDR1 LNHDA, CDR2 SQIVND (reference sequence). V dropped 6 bases and J dropped 2 bases, with 11 bases sitting between them. CDR3 amino acids: CASRQQGTGNTIYF. The DNA for the CDR3 is TGTGCCAGTAGACAACAGGGAACTGGAAACACCATATATTTT.

This clone was observed a handful of times. CDR3 coding DNA: TGTGCCAGCAGCCATAGACAGGGGGTCTATGGCTACACCTTC. As protein: CASSHRQGVYGYTF. The chain carries TRBV3-1 (or the pseudogene TRBV3-2) and TRBJ1-2; 9 bases fit TRBD1. Per the germline V gene, CDR1 is LGHDT and CDR2 is YNNKEL (reference sequence). V dropped 3 bases and J dropped 4; count of bases not matched to a gene: 3. The CDR3 loop spans 14 amino acids.

DNA of the CDR3: TGTGCCAGCAGTTTCCCAGGGGGTAGCGGCCAAGAGACCCAGTACTTC. This codes for CASSFPGGSGQETQYF. The chain couples TRBV28 to TRBJ2-5; weak D call: TRBD1 (7 bases). The CDR3 length is 16 residues. The germline V gene has CDR1 MDHEN and CDR2 SYDVKM. Between the trimmed V and J ends, which lost 3 bases and 1 base, there was a span of 15 bases.

This clone has only a few counts. CDR3 bases: TGTGCCAGTAGGGGGCTCTATGGAGAGCAGTTCTTC. Translated, it gives CASRGLYGEQFF. The chain uses TRBV19 and TRBJ2-1; D may be TRBD1 (5 bases). Germline lookup yields CDR1 LNHDA and CDR2 SQIVND (reference sequence). V was shortened by 6 bases and J by 10 bases, with 13 bases between the two germline ends. The CDR3 covers 12 residues.

The chain links TRBV25-1 to TRBJ2-7; possibly TRBD2 for D (6 bases). V shed 1 base and J shed 3 bases, with 10 bases lying between them. This CDR3 region has 14 residues. The germline V gene has CDR1 MGHDK and CDR2 SYGVNS. The CDR3 DNA reads TGTGCCAGCAGTGAATGGGGGGAACTCTACGAGCAGTACTTC. Protein: CASSEWGELYEQYF.

V and J are TRBV2 and TRBJ2-5; TRBD1 agrees at 8 bases. Trimming took 6 bases from V and 5 from J; bases not matched to a gene: 8. The CDR3 covers 14 residues. Germline V CDR1 and CDR2: SNHLY, FYNNEI. As DNA, the CDR3 is TGTGCCAGCAGCGTACAGGGGGGCATCGAGACCCAGTACTTC. Its translation: CASSVQGGIETQYF.